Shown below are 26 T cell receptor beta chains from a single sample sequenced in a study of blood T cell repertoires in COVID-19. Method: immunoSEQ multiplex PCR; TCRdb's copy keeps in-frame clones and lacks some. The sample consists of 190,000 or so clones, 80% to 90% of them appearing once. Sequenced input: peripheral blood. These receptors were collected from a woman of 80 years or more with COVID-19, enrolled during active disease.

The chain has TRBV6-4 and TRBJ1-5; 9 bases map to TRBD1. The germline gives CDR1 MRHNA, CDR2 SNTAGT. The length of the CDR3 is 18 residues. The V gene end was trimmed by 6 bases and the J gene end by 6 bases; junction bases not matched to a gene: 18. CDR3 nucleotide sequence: TGTGCCAGCAGATATTCGGGACAGGGTTGGAAGAGTATTCAGCCCCAGCATTTT. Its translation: CASRYSGQGWKSIQPQHF.

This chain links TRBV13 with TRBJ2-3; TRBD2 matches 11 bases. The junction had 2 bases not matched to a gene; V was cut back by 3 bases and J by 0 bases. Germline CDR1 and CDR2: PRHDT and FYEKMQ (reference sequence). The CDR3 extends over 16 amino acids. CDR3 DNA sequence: TGTGCCAGCAGCTTGGGACTAGCGGTGAGCACAGATACGCAGTATTTT. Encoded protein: CASSLGLAVSTDTQYF.

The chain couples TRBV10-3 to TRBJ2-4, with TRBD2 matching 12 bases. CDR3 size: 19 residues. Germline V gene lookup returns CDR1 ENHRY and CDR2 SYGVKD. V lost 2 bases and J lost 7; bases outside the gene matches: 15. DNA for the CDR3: TGTGCCATCAGTGAGCACGGAACTAGCGGGGGGCAAGGGGAGAACATTCAGTACTTC. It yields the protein CAISEHGTSGGQGENIQYF.

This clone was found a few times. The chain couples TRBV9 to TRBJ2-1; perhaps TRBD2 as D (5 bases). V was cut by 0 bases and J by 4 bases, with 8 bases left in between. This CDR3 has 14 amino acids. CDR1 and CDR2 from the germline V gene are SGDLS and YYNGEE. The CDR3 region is CASSVGWTYNEQFF. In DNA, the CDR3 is TGTGCCAGCAGCGTAGGATGGACTTACAATGAGCAGTTCTTC.

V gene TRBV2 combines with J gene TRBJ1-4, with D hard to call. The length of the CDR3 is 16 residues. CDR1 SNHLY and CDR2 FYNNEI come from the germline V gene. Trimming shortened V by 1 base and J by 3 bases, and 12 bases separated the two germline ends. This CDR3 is CASSEGWAFPNEKLFF. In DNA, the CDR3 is TGTGCCAGCAGTGAAGGGTGGGCCTTTCCTAATGAAAAACTGTTTTTT.

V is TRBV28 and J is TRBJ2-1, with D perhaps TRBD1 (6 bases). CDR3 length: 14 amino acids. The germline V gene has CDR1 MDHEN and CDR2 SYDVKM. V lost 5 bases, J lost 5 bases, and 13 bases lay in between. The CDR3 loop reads CASSAPGHHNEQFF. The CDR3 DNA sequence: TGTGCCAGCAGTGCACCGGGACACCACAATGAGCAGTTCTTC.

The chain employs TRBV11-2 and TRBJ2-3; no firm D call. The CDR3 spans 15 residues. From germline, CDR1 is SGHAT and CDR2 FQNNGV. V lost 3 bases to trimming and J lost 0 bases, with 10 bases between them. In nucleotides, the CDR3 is TGTGCCAGCAGCTTGTCAACACCTAGCACAGATACGCAGTATTTT. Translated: CASSLSTPSTDTQYF.

This chain's CDR3 is CASSQGLAGALRGDEQYF. CDR3 DNA: TGTGCCAGCAGTCAGGGACTAGCGGGGGCCCTCCGGGGGGACGAGCAGTACTTC. This chain uses TRBV27 with TRBJ2-7; 14 bases are a match to TRBD2. This CDR3 has 18 residues. Germline assignment: CDR1 MNHEY and CDR2 SMNVEV (reference sequence). Trimming removed 5 bases from V and 5 bases from J; junction bases left unmatched: 14.

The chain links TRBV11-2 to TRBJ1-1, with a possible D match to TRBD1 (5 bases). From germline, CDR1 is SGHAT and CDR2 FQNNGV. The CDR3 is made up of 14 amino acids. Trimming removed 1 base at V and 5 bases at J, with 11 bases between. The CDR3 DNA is TGTGCCAGCAGCTTAGGTGGAGGGGAAACTGAAGCTTTCTTT. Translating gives CASSLGGGETEAFF.

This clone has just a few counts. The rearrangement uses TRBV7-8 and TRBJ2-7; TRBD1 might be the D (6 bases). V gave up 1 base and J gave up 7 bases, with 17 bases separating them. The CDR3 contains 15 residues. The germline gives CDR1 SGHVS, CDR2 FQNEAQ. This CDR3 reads CASSLGAGAVIEQYF. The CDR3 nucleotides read TGTGCCAGCAGCTTAGGGGCAGGGGCCGTTATAGAGCAGTACTTC.

The CDR3 reads CAIRDRAGTEAFF. Here the CDR3 DNA reads TGTGCCATCAGAGACAGGGCTGGCACTGAAGCTTTCTTT. The chain is built from TRBV10-3 and TRBJ1-1, with 7 bases aligning to TRBD1. The V segment lost 6 bases and the J segment 4 bases; nucleotides outside the gene matches: 5. CDR1 and CDR2 (germline): ENHRY, SYGVKD. The CDR3 has 13 amino acids.

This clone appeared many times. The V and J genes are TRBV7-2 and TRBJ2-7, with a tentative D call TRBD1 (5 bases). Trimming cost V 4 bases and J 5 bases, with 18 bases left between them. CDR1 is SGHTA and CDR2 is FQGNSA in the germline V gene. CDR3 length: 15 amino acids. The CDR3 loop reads CASSSVVSGNDEQYF. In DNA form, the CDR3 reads TGTGCCAGCAGCTCGGTCGTGTCAGGGAACGACGAGCAGTACTTC.

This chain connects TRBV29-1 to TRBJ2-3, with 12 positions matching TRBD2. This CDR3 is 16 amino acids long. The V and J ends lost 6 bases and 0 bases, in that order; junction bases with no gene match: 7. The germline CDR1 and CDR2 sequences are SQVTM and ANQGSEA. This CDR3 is CSVGGGLAGSTDTQYF. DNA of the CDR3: TGCAGCGTCGGGGGGGGACTAGCGGGTAGCACAGATACGCAGTATTTT.

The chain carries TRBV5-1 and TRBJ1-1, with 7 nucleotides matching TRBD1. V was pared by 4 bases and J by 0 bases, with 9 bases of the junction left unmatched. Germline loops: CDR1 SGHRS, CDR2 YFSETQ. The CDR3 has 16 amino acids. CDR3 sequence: CASSPGGTVMNTEAFF. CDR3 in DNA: TGCGCCAGCAGCCCGGGTGGGACAGTCATGAACACTGAAGCTTTCTTT.

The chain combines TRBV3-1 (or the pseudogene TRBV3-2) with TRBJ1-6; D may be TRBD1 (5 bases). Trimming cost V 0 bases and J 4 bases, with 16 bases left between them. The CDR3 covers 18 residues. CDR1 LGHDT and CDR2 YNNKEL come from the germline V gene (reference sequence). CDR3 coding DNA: TGTGCCAGCAGCCAAGATCGGGGAGGCTGGGGGTATAATTCACCCCTCCACTTT. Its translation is CASSQDRGGWGYNSPLHF.

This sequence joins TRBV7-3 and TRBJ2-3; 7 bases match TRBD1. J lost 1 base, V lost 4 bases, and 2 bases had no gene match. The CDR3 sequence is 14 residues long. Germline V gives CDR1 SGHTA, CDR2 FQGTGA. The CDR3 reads CASSSGQGTDTQYF. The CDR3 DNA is TGTGCCAGCAGCTCAGGACAGGGCACAGATACGCAGTATTTT.

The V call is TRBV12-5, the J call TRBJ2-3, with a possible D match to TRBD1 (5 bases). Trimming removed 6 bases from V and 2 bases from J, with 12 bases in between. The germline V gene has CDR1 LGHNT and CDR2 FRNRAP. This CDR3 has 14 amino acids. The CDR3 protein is CASGPDSPTDTQYF. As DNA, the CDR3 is TGTGCTAGTGGCCCCGACAGTCCCACAGATACGCAGTATTTT.

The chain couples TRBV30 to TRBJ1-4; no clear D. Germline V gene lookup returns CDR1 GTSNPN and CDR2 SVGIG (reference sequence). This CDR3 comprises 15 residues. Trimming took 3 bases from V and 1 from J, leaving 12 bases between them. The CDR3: CAWSAGRGTNEKLFF. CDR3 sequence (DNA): TGTGCCTGGAGCGCCGGGCGGGGAACTAATGAAAAACTGTTTTTT.

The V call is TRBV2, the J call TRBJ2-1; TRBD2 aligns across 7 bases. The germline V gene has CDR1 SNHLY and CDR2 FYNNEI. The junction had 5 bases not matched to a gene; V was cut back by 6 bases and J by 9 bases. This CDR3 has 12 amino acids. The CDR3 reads CASSELAIEQFF. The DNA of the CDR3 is TGTGCCAGCAGCGAACTAGCGATTGAGCAGTTCTTC.

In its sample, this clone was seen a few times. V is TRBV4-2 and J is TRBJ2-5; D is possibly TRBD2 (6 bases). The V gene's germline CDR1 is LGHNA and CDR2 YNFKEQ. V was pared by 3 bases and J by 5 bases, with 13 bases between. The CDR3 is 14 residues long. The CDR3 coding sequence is TGTGCCAGCAGCCAGGGACTGGTCCGTGAGACCCAGTACTTC. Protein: CASSQGLVRETQYF.

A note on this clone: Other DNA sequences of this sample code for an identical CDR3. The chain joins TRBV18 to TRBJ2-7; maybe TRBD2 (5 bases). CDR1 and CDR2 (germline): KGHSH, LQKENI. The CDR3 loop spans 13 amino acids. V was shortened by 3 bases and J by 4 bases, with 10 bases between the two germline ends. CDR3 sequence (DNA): TGTGCCAGCTCACCCCCTAGCAGTTACGAGCAGTACTTC. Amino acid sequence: CASSPPSSYEQYF.

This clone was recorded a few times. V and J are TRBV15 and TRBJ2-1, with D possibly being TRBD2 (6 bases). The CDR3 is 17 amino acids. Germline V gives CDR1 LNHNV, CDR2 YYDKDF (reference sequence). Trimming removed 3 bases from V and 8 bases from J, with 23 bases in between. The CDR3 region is CATSSGGGVAVGDEQFF. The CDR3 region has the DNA TGTGCCACCAGCAGCGGGGGTGGTGTAGCGGTGGGGGATGAGCAGTTCTTC.

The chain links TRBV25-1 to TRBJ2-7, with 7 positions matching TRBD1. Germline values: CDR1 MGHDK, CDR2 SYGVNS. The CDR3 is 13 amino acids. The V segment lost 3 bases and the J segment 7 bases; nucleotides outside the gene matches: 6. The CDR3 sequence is CASSDTGEGEQYF. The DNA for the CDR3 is TGTGCCAGCAGTGATACAGGGGAAGGTGAGCAGTACTTC.

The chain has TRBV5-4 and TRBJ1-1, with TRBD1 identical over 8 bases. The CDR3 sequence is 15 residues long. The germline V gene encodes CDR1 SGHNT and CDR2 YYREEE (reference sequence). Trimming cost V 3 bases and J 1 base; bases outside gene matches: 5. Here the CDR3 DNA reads TGTGCCAGCAGCTCATATGACAGGGGGAACACTGAAGCTTTCTTT. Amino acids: CASSSYDRGNTEAFF.

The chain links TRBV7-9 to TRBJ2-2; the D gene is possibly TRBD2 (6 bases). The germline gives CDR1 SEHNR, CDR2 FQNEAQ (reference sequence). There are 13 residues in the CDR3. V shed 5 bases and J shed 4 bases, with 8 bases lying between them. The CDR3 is CASSPGGTGELFF. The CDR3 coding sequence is TGTGCCAGCAGCCCCGGGGGCACCGGGGAGCTGTTTTTT.

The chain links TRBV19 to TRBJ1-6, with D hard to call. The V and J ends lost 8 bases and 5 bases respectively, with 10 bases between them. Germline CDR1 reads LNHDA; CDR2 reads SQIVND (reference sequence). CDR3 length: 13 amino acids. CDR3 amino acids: CASSSVDNSPLHF. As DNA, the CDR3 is TGTGCCAGTTCTTCCGTCGATAATTCACCCCTCCACTTT. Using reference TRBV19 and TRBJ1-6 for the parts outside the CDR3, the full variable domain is DGGITQSPKYLFRKEGQNVTLSCEQNLNHDAMYWYRQDPGQGLRLIYYSQIVNDFQKGDIAEGYSVSREKKESFPLTVTSAQKNPTAFYLCASSSVDNSPLHFGNGTRLTVT.